A single sample is the source of the 22 T cell receptor beta chains below, sequenced in a study of T cell responses to AZD1222 COVID-19 vaccine. This table comes from immunoSEQ multiplex PCR, and its TCRdb copy is limited to in-frame clones, with some not included. The profile covers 120,000 or so clones, with roughly 89% appearing a single time and around 30% taken by the ten largest. The material sequenced was peripheral blood, taken on day 0 of AZD1222 vaccination. These receptors were obtained from an adult in good health.

The chain couples TRBV6-5 to TRBJ1-2; 9 nucleotides match TRBD1. Per germline, CDR1 MNHEY and CDR2 SVGAGI. The CDR3 is 14 residues long. V was clipped by 6 bases and J by 7 bases; unmatched bases: 9. The CDR3, as DNA: TGTGCCAGCAGGCCCCCCGGGGACAGGGTTGGCTACACCTTC. Translating gives CASRPPGDRVGYTF.

V gene TRBV5-1 combines with J gene TRBJ1-6; unclear D gene. This CDR3 comprises 16 residues. V dropped 0 bases and J dropped 10 bases, with 17 bases sitting between them. Looked up from germline, CDR1 is SGHRS and CDR2 is YFSETQ. CDR3 amino acids: CASSLDPTGIESPLHF. CDR3 bases: TGCGCCAGCAGCTTGGACCCGACCGGAATTGAATCACCCCTCCACTTT.

The CDR3 DNA is TGTGCCAGTAGTCTTGACGGTTCCCCTACCTACGAGCAGTACTTC. This translates into CASSLDGSPTYEQYF. The J gene is TRBJ2-7, the V gene TRBV19, with unresolved D. From germline, CDR1 is LNHDA and CDR2 SQIVND (reference sequence). The length of the CDR3 is 15 residues. Trimming cost V 5 bases and J 2 bases, with 16 bases left between them.

The chain uses TRBV2 and TRBJ2-7, with D unclear. Germline V lookup: CDR1 SNHLY, CDR2 FYNNEI. V lost 6 bases and J lost 12, with 21 bases in between. The CDR3 has 13 amino acids. CDR3 amino acids: CASSGNSHLKGYF. The CDR3 nucleotides read TGTGCCAGCAGCGGCAACTCACACTTAAAAGGGTACTTC.

The chain has TRBV7-2 and TRBJ1-5; D is unclear. Trimming left V 5 bases short and J 4 bases short, with 12 bases between. The CDR3 has 14 residues. Germline V gives CDR1 SGHTA, CDR2 FQGNSA. CDR3 DNA: TGTGCCAGCAGCGGTTCCGACTTGAATCAGCCCCAGCATTTT. Amino acid sequence: CASSGSDLNQPQHF.

The chain links TRBV30 to TRBJ1-1; TRBD1 matches 12 bases. Trimming at V came to 1 base and at J to 3 bases, leaving 9 bases not matched to a gene. CDR1 and CDR2 (germline): GTSNPN, SVGIG (reference sequence). The CDR3 contains 17 residues. This CDR3 reads CAWSGGTGGLSDTEAFF. The CDR3 DNA is TGTGCCTGGAGTGGCGGGACAGGGGGCTTATCGGACACTGAAGCTTTCTTT.

The CDR3 DNA sequence: TGTGCCAGCAGCGGGGGCGGGAGCCCGCAGTACTTC. Its protein is CASSGGGSPQYF. The J gene is TRBJ2-5, the V gene TRBV9, with 7 bases aligning to TRBD2. The CDR3 spans 12 residues. Trimming at V came to 3 bases and at J to 11 bases, leaving 7 bases not matched to a gene. In germline, CDR1 is SGDLS, CDR2 YYNGEE.

V gene TRBV3-1 (or the pseudogene TRBV3-2) combines with J gene TRBJ2-5; D possibly corresponds to TRBD2 (6 bases). The germline V and J ends were trimmed by 7 bases and 5 bases, with 17 bases remaining between them. Germline V CDR1 and CDR2: LGHDT, YNNKEL (reference sequence). The CDR3 extends over 14 amino acids. The CDR3 nucleotides read TGTGCCAGCACTCGGGGAGGAGGCGGGGAGACCCAGTACTTC. Protein sequence: CASTRGGGGETQYF.

The V and J genes are TRBV6-4 and TRBJ2-5, with D perhaps TRBD2 (5 bases). The length of the CDR3 is 19 residues. Germline V gives CDR1 MRHNA, CDR2 SNTAGT. V was cut by 6 bases and J by 7 bases, with 33 bases left in between. The CDR3 DNA reads as TGTGCCAGCAGCAGCATCTCCTCACTAGTTACCTATGATTGGGCGACCCAGTACTTC. It yields the protein CASSSISSLVTYDWATQYF.

This chain connects TRBV3-1 (or the pseudogene TRBV3-2) to TRBJ2-1; weak D call: TRBD2 (6 bases). Trimming left V 4 bases short and J 2 bases short, with 12 bases between. The CDR3 has 15 residues. Germline-derived CDR1 and CDR2 are LGHDT and YNNKEL (reference sequence). The CDR3 is CASSPTRNPYNEQFF. CDR3 sequence (DNA): TGTGCCAGCAGCCCGACTAGAAACCCCTACAATGAGCAGTTCTTC.

This clone qualifies as medium-sized. This chain connects TRBV27 to TRBJ2-7, with D hard to call. This CDR3 spans 13 amino acids. Germline V gene lookup returns CDR1 MNHEY and CDR2 SMNVEV (reference sequence). Trimming pared 0 bases from V and 5 bases from J, leaving 8 bases between. The CDR3 sequence is CASSLSEKNEQYF. The CDR3, as DNA: TGTGCCAGCAGTTTATCGGAAAAAAACGAGCAGTACTTC.

The genes are TRBV6-2 or TRBV6-3 and TRBJ1-5; D ambiguous. Germline V gene lookup returns CDR1 MNHEY and CDR2 SVGEGT. This CDR3 comprises 13 residues. V gave up 5 bases and J gave up 0 bases, with 5 bases separating them. CDR3 bases: TGTGCCAGCAGTCCCAATAGCAATCAGCCCCAGCATTTT. Translating gives CASSPNSNQPQHF.

The chain has TRBV19 and TRBJ2-1; D possibly corresponds to TRBD2 (5 bases). CDR1 and CDR2 (germline): LNHDA, SQIVND (reference sequence). V was clipped by 5 bases and J by 4 bases, with 18 bases between them. The CDR3 covers 16 residues. Here the CDR3 reads CASSLPPQSGYNEQFF. For the CDR3, the DNA is TGTGCCAGTAGTCTCCCCCCGCAGTCGGGGTACAATGAGCAGTTCTTC.

The rearrangement links TRBV19 to TRBJ1-2; tentative D call: TRBD1 (5 bases). The CDR3 length is 14 residues. CDR1 is LNHDA, CDR2 SQIVND, per germline (reference sequence). The V end lost 2 bases, the J end lost 5 bases, and 12 bases lay between the germline ends. This chain's CDR3 is CASSITGALYGYTF. The CDR3, as DNA: TGTGCCAGTAGTATAACCGGGGCCCTATATGGCTACACCTTC.

The J gene is TRBJ1-4, the V gene TRBV25-1; weak D call: TRBD1 (6 bases). Trimming removed 5 bases at V and 8 bases at J, with 18 bases between. The CDR3 is 15 amino acids. Per germline, CDR1 MGHDK and CDR2 SYGVNS. Here the CDR3 DNA reads TGTGCCAGCAGTACCCCAGGGGATCGAGTCGAAAAACTGTTTTTT. Translating it yields CASSTPGDRVEKLFF. The whole variable domain, filled in from reference TRBV25-1 and TRBJ1-4, reads EADIYQTPRYLVIGTGKKITLECSQTMGHDKMYWYQQDPGMELHLIHYSYGVNSTEKGDLSSESTVSRIRTEHFPLTLESARPSHTSQYLCASSTPGDRVEKLFFGSGTQLSVL.

A single count supports this clone. The rearrangement links TRBV3-1 (or the pseudogene TRBV3-2) to TRBJ1-1; D not resolved. Trimming shortened V by 4 bases and J by 12 bases, and 18 bases separated the two germline ends. Germline V gives CDR1 LGHDT, CDR2 YNNKEL (reference sequence). The CDR3 sequence is 13 residues long. The CDR3 protein is CASSPRITEDSFF. As DNA, the CDR3 is TGTGCCAGCAGCCCAAGGATAACAGAGGATTCTTTCTTT.

The chain is built from TRBV6-5 and TRBJ2-7; 7 nucleotides match TRBD1. Germline trimming cut 6 bases from V and 3 bases from J; bases unmatched to any gene: 8. The germline gives CDR1 MNHEY, CDR2 SVGAGI. This CDR3 has 14 amino acids. CDR3 amino acids: CASRLGTALYEQYF. CDR3 coding DNA: TGTGCCAGCAGGCTCGGGACAGCCCTCTACGAGCAGTACTTC.

The V gene is TRBV9, the J gene TRBJ1-4; no reliable D call. Germline V lookup: CDR1 SGDLS, CDR2 YYNGEE. The CDR3 length is 15 residues. Between the trimmed V and J ends, which lost 3 bases and 4 bases, there was a span of 13 bases. The CDR3 region has the DNA TGTGCCAGCAGCGCCGCCGGACGGTTTAATGAAAAACTGTTTTTT. Amino acid sequence: CASSAAGRFNEKLFF.

The rearrangement links TRBV27 to TRBJ2-7; a possible D gene is TRBD1 (5 bases). The CDR3 contains 13 residues. Trimming cost V 7 bases and J 2 bases, with 12 bases left between them. CDR1 MNHEY and CDR2 SMNVEV come from the germline V gene (reference sequence). The CDR3 DNA follows: TGTGCCAGCATTGGGGCATTCCCCTACGAGCAGTACTTC. Translating it yields CASIGAFPYEQYF.

The chain has TRBV19 and TRBJ2-1, with TRBD1 identical over 8 bases. CDR1 LNHDA and CDR2 SQIVND come from the germline V gene (reference sequence). This CDR3 region has 14 residues. Trimming at V came to 6 bases and at J to 3 bases, leaving 4 bases not matched to a gene. CDR3 sequence reads: CASRKDRDYNEQFF. As DNA, the CDR3 is TGTGCCAGTAGGAAGGACAGGGACTACAATGAGCAGTTCTTC.

The chain employs TRBV7-2 and TRBJ2-2; the D is unclear. Trimming removed 5 bases at V and 4 bases at J, with 17 bases between. Germline V gene sequence: CDR1 SGHTA, CDR2 FQGNSA. CDR3 size: 16 residues. As DNA, the CDR3 is TGTGCCAGCAGCGATCATGTAGGGCGAGCCACCGGGGAGCTGTTTTTT. It yields the protein CASSDHVGRATGELFF.

The sample holds a few counts of this clone. The chain has TRBV5-6 and TRBJ2-1; tentatively, D is TRBD1 or TRBD2 (6 bases each). There are 16 residues in the CDR3. The V gene lost 2 bases and the J gene lost 7 bases, with 19 bases spanning the gap. Per the germline V gene, CDR1 is SGHDT and CDR2 is YYEEEE. This CDR3 is CASSFEAGEVYNEQFF. The CDR3 coding sequence is TGTGCCAGCAGCTTCGAGGCAGGGGAGGTTTATAATGAGCAGTTCTTC.